The source of this T cell receptor (beta chain) is a study of OX40 agonist ivuxolimab in advanced cancers. Method: immunoSEQ multiplex PCR; TCRdb's copy keeps in-frame clones and lacks some. The sample includes roughly 24,000 clones, about 83% of them seen just once. CDR3 length: 13 residues. V lost 3 bases and J lost 1, with 8 bases in between. Germline-derived CDR1 and CDR2 are SGDLS and YYNGEE. The input for sequencing was CD4+ or CD8+ T cells sorted from blood, taken in a trial of the OX40 agonist ivuxolimab. The rearrangement links TRBV9 to TRBJ2-7; D ambiguous. This receptor was identified in an adult with an advanced solid tumor such as melanoma, head and neck, liver or kidney cancer. CDR3 in DNA: TGTGCCAGCAGCGCCTCAATGTCCTACGAGCAGTACTTC. Residues: CASSASMSYEQYF.